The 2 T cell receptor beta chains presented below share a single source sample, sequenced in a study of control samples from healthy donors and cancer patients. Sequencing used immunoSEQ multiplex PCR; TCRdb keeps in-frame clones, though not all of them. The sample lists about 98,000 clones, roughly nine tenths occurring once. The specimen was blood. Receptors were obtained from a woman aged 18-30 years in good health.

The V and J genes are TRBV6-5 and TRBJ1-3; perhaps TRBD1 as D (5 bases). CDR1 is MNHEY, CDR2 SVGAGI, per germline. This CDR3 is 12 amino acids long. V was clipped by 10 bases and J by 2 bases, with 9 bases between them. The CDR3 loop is CATRDTGNTIYF. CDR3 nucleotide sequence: TGTGCCACCAGGGATACTGGAAACACCATATATTTT.

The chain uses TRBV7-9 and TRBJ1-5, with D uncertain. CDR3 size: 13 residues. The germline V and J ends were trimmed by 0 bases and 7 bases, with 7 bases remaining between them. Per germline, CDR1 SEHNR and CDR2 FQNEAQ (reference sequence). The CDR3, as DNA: TGTGCCAGCAGCTTAGCGCCGTGGCAGCCCCAGCATTTT. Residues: CASSLAPWQPQHF.